What follows are 24 T cell receptor beta chains derived from one specimen sequenced in a study of post-analysis software for immune sequencing data. Overall study results and limits: TRBV5-6, TRBV5-1 and TRBV20-1 belonged to a set of five TRBV segments that were more frequent in patients than controls.

Carried by the TCR beta cDNA libraries were unique molecular identifiers. In TCRdb, the PCR reads were re-called with MiXCR into one record per CDR3 protein. The sample includes about 800,000 distinct CDR3 sequences, roughly 30% of them seen just once. No antigen is known for these receptors. The sequenced sample consisted of blood. The receptors here all came from a girl between 10 and 17 years old with multiple sclerosis.

This rearrangement joins TRBV4-1 to TRBJ2-5; D is uncertain. Trimming stripped 0 bases from V and 7 bases from J, with 6 bases between. CDR1 MGHRA and CDR2 YSYEKL come from the germline V gene. The CDR3 loop spans 12 amino acids. The CDR3 spells CASSQDARTQYF. In DNA form, the CDR3 reads TGCGCCAGCAGCCAAGACGCCCGGACCCAGTACTTC.

Only a few counts were recorded for this clonotype. The CDR3 spells CSASPPSGSGSIQYF. The CDR3 DNA follows: TGCAGTGCTAGTCCCCCTAGCGGGAGTGGAAGCATTCAGTACTTC. This sequence joins TRBV20-1 and TRBJ2-4, with 10 nucleotides matching TRBD2. Germline lookup yields CDR1 DFQATT and CDR2 SNEGSKA (reference sequence). The CDR3 loop spans 15 amino acids. The V segment lost 3 bases and the J segment 9 bases; nucleotides outside the gene matches: 11.

V usage is TRBV6-5 and J usage is TRBJ2-5; D might be TRBD2 (7 bases). The germline gives CDR1 MNHEY, CDR2 SVGAGI. V lost 2 bases to trimming and J lost 6 bases, with 13 bases between them. CDR3 length: 14 amino acids. The CDR3 region is CASSYPGEGKTQYF. DNA for the CDR3: TGTGCCAGCAGTTACCCAGGGGAGGGGAAGACCCAGTACTTC.

The chain has TRBV27 and TRBJ1-2, with 8 positions matching TRBD1. Germline V gene data show CDR1 as MNHEY and CDR2 as SMNVEV (reference sequence). The length of the CDR3 is 13 residues. V trimming: 6 bases; J trimming: 4 bases; junction bases outside the gene matches: 4. The CDR3 DNA follows: TGTGCCAGCAGCCAGGGGGCCCCCTATGGCTACACCTTC. It translates to CASSQGAPYGYTF.

The rearrangement joins TRBV7-2 to TRBJ2-5; D possibly corresponds to TRBD1 (6 bases). The assigned J gene may be wrong: the sequence end matches TRBJ2-1 better. Germline loops: CDR1 SGHTA, CDR2 FQGNSA. There are 15 residues in the CDR3. CDR3 in amino acids: CASSLGVRGGETQFF. CDR3 DNA sequence: TGTGCCAGCAGCTTAGGGGTCAGGGGTGGAGAGACCCAGTTCTTC.

The chain joins TRBV7-9 to TRBJ2-1, with D perhaps TRBD2 (5 bases). Deletions cut 5 bases from V and 0 bases from J, with 14 bases between. The CDR3 is 16 amino acids. Germline V gene data show CDR1 as SEHNR and CDR2 as FQNEAQ (reference sequence). The CDR3 here is CASSGPHGSSYNEQFF. The CDR3 coding sequence is TGTGCCAGCAGCGGACCGCATGGGAGCTCCTACAATGAGCAGTTCTTC.

V usage is TRBV5-1 and J usage is TRBJ1-2; tentative D call: TRBD1 (6 bases). In germline, CDR1 is SGHRS, CDR2 YFSETQ. The CDR3 runs 15 residues. Between the trimmed V and J ends, which lost 4 bases and 0 bases, there was a span of 13 bases. As DNA, the CDR3 is TGCGCCAGCAGCCCAACAGGGAACGCTAACTATGGCTACACCTTC. It encodes CASSPTGNANYGYTF.

This clonotype was picked up many times. The chain links TRBV20-1 to TRBJ2-7; 11 bases match TRBD1. CDR3 length: 14 residues. The germline V gene encodes CDR1 DFQATT and CDR2 SNEGSKA (reference sequence). Germline trimming cut 6 bases from V and 3 bases from J; bases unmatched to any gene: 7. Here the CDR3 DNA reads TGCAGTGCCAACCGGGACAGGGGGATCTACGAGCAGTACTTC. Its protein product is CSANRDRGIYEQYF.

This clonotype was seen only a few times. The V call is TRBV7-2, the J call TRBJ2-1; a weak D match, TRBD2 (5 bases). Germline V gene sequence: CDR1 SGHTA, CDR2 FQGNSA. The CDR3 is made up of 15 amino acids. The V end lost 4 bases, the J end lost 5 bases, and 15 bases lay between the germline ends. For the CDR3, the DNA is TGTGCCAGCAGCTCGCCCGGACTGACCCACAATGAGCAGTTCTTC. Amino acid sequence: CASSSPGLTHNEQFF.

Concerning this clonotype itself: Sequence at one end of the junction differs from germline and may be a read error. V gene TRBV7-9 combines with J gene TRBJ2-5, with D possibly TRBD2 on 7 matching bases. The CDR3 sequence is 14 residues long. Germline CDR1 and CDR2: SEHNR and FQNEAQ (reference sequence). CDR3 coding DNA: TGTGTCAGCAGCTTCCAGGGGAGGGAAGAGACCCAGTACTTC. As protein: CVSSFQGREETQYF.

This chain uses TRBV27 with TRBJ2-7; D might be TRBD2 (6 bases). The CDR3 spans 14 residues. Trimming cost V 6 bases and J 0 bases, with 12 bases left between them. From germline, CDR1 is MNHEY and CDR2 SMNVEV (reference sequence). This chain's CDR3 is CASSRGADSYEQYF. CDR3 nucleotides: TGTGCCAGCAGCCGCGGGGCAGACTCCTACGAGCAGTACTTC.

CDR3 sequence: CASSEWDTYEQYF. Written as DNA, the CDR3 is TGTGCCAGCAGTGAATGGGATACCTACGAGCAGTACTTC. The chain recombines TRBV6-1 with TRBJ2-7; D gene uncertain. CDR1 is MNHNS and CDR2 is SASEGT in the germline V gene. This CDR3 comprises 13 residues. Trimming shortened V by 2 bases and J by 2 bases, and 7 bases separated the two germline ends.

The CDR3 coding sequence is TGCAGTGCCAACGGACTAGCGGGGGCTGGAGAGACCCAGTACTTC. Protein product: CSANGLAGAGETQYF. This rearrangement joins TRBV20-1 to TRBJ2-5; TRBD2 matches at 13 bases. The CDR3 runs 15 residues. CDR1 is DFQATT, CDR2 SNEGSKA, per germline (reference sequence). V dropped 6 bases and J dropped 4; count of bases not matched to a gene: 8.

This clonotype was observed a handful of times. This sequence joins TRBV9 and TRBJ1-6; D not resolved. The length of the CDR3 is 12 residues. V was trimmed by 2 bases and J by 7 bases, leaving 4 bases between them. Germline CDR1 is SGDLS and CDR2 is YYNGEE. This CDR3 is CASSVTNSPLHF. DNA of the CDR3: TGTGCCAGCAGCGTGACGAATTCACCCCTCCACTTT.

The chain combines TRBV19 with TRBJ2-5; weak D call: TRBD1 (6 bases). Judging by the DNA end, TRBJ2-7 fits better; the J call may be wrong. The CDR3 is made up of 15 amino acids. The germline V gene has CDR1 LNHDA and CDR2 SQIVND (reference sequence). The CDR3 reads CASSIGGTSTYEQYF. The DNA for the CDR3 is TGTGCCAGTAGTATTGGTGGGACATCAACCTACGAGCAGTACTTC.

The V call is TRBV18, the J call TRBJ2-1, with TRBD2 matching 9 bases. The CDR3 contains 15 residues. Germline V CDR1 and CDR2: KGHSH, LQKENI. V shed 3 bases, J shed 9 bases, and the junction held 9 bases outside the gene matches. The CDR3 DNA sequence: TGTGCCAGCTCACCTCTACTAGCGGGCGGCTTTGAGCAGTTCTTC. Amino acid sequence: CASSPLLAGGFEQFF.

The chain employs TRBV7-2 and TRBJ1-2, with 8 positions matching TRBD1. This CDR3 is 18 amino acids long. The germline CDR1 and CDR2 sequences are SGHTA and FQGNSA. Losses at the gene ends were 0 bases for V and 4 bases for J; bases not matched to a gene: 13. The CDR3 protein is CASSLANRDRRIPYGYTF. As DNA, the CDR3 is TGTGCCAGCAGCTTAGCTAACCGGGACAGGAGAATCCCCTATGGCTACACCTTC.

This clonotype has only a few counts. This chain joins TRBV29-1 and TRBJ1-2, with D hard to call. With 8 bases removed from V and 4 bases from J, the gap between germline ends came to 17 bases. The germline V gene has CDR1 SQVTM and CDR2 ANQGSEA. The CDR3 has 13 residues. The CDR3 DNA sequence: TGCAGCTCCGGAGGTGGGCCAGCCTATGGCTACACCTTC. Protein sequence: CSSGGGPAYGYTF.

The J gene is TRBJ2-1, the V gene TRBV5-5, with D perhaps matching TRBD1 or TRBD2 (5 bases each). Trimming stripped 3 bases from V and 6 bases from J, with 19 bases between. The CDR3 length is 16 residues. Germline CDR1 is SGHKS and CDR2 is YYEKEE (reference sequence). CDR3 region: CASSSAGALVRNEQFF. CDR3 DNA: TGTGCCAGCAGCTCGGCCGGGGCTTTAGTGCGCAATGAGCAGTTCTTC.

The genes are TRBV2 and TRBJ1-5, with 11 nucleotides matching TRBD1. Looked up from germline, CDR1 is SNHLY and CDR2 is FYNNEI. The ends lost 6 bases at V and 3 bases at J; junction bases unmatched: 7. CDR3 size: 16 residues. Here the CDR3 reads CASSDWTGGFNQPQHF. Written as DNA, the CDR3 is TGTGCCAGCAGCGATTGGACAGGGGGCTTCAATCAGCCCCAGCATTTT. The complete variable domain, with remaining parts taken from reference TRBV2 and TRBJ1-5, reads EPEVTQTPSHQVTQMGQEVILRCVPISNHLYFYWYRQILGQKVEFLVSFYNNEISEKSEIFDDQFSVERPDGSNFTLKIRSTKLEDSAMYFCASSDWTGGFNQPQHFGDGTRLSIL.

The J gene is TRBJ2-3, the V gene TRBV24-1; D is unresolved. The CDR3 length is 13 residues. Germline V gene sequence: CDR1 KGHDR, CDR2 SFDVKD. V was trimmed by 5 bases and J by 4 bases, leaving 9 bases between them. In nucleotides, the CDR3 is TGTGCCACCAGTGTACATGACGCAGATACGCAGTATTTT. It yields the protein CATSVHDADTQYF.

The sample holds a few counts of this clonotype. The genes are TRBV3-1 and TRBJ2-3; 7 bases align to TRBD2. The CDR3 extends over 13 amino acids. From germline, CDR1 is LGHDT and CDR2 YNNKEL (reference sequence). V lost 4 bases, J lost 8 bases, and 6 bases stayed unmatched. The CDR3 loop reads CASSPGTTSTQYF. The CDR3 coding sequence is TGTGCCAGCAGCCCAGGGACTACATCTACGCAGTATTTT.

The chain uses TRBV11-2 and TRBJ2-1; possibly TRBD2 for D (5 bases). In germline, CDR1 is SGHAT, CDR2 FQNNGV. The CDR3 has 17 residues. The V end was cut by 0 bases, the J end by 0 bases, with 12 bases between. CDR3 amino acids: CASSLDVAPSSYNEQFF. CDR3 nucleotide sequence: TGTGCCAGCAGCTTAGATGTAGCGCCGAGCTCCTACAATGAGCAGTTCTTC.

The chain is built from TRBV10-3 and TRBJ2-3, with D perhaps TRBD2 (7 bases). The CDR3 loop spans 15 amino acids. CDR1 ENHRY and CDR2 SYGVKD come from the germline V gene. V was clipped by 0 bases and J by 4 bases, with 11 bases between them. CDR3 bases: TGTGCCATCAGTGAGTCGCAGGGGAGGGCAGATACGCAGTATTTT. Translating gives CAISESQGRADTQYF.